This T cell receptor beta chain originates from a study of blood T cells in healthy people across ages. Study-wide results and caveats: Strong correlation was found linking TCR beta diversity to naive T cell percentage.

This clonotype appeared a single time. Its antigen is still unknown. A J-beta primer mix and a sample-barcoded 5' primer were used in a second PCR of about 7 to 12 cycles. Sequencing recovered at least 2.5 million CDR3-containing paired-end reads from each sample. TCRdb fed the 5' RACE reads into MiXCR, producing one record per CDR3 protein. In the table there are nearly 1 million distinct CDR3 sequences, 51% of which are singletons. Deletions cut 9 bases from V and 6 bases from J, with 30 bases between. The CDR3 contains 18 residues. Germline V gives CDR1 MGHDK, CDR2 SYGVNS. Material: blood. V and J are TRBV25-1 and TRBJ1-5; D perhaps matches TRBD1 (5 bases). This sequence originates from a woman aged 55-70 years in good health. As DNA, the CDR3 is TGTGCCAGACCTAACGGGGCAGGGACTTCGGAGGGAAGTCAGCCCCAGCATTTT. Translation: CARPNGAGTSEGSQPQHF.